Listed below are T cell receptor beta chains from one sample, sequenced in a study of response to subunit inactivated influenza vaccine. TCRdb passed the RT-PCR reads through MiXCR, listing each CDR3 protein once. The sample consists of a few hundred thousand distinct CDR3 sequences, 9% to 15% of them appearing once. Here the sequenced sample was non-naive T cells sorted from PBMCs, taken 14 to 15 days before vaccination. The receptor source for this set is a man over 45 who received an inactivated influenza vaccine. Both conserved end residues are part of each CDR3. A D gene is named only where the DNA matches it firmly. Size tells how often a clone was seen (once, few, many) or the class of an expanded clone, and some rows leave it out.

D gene: TRBD2; clone size: many; J gene: TRBJ2-3; V gene: TRBV7-3; CDR3 DNA: TGTGCCAGCAGACTAGCGGGACACACAGATACGCAGTATTTT; CDR3 protein: CASRLAGHTDTQYF
D gene: .; clone size: few; J gene: TRBJ2-3; V gene: TRBV12-3/TRBV12-4; CDR3 DNA: TGTGCCAGCAGCTTGGACCGACCTCTCCCCACGCAGTATTTT; CDR3 protein: CASSLDRPLPTQYF
D gene: .; clone size: few; J gene: TRBJ1-1; V gene: TRBV6-1; CDR3 DNA: TGTGCCAGCACCATAGAAGGGGACACTGAAGCTTTCTTT; CDR3 protein: CASTIEGDTEAFF
D gene: .; clone size: few; J gene: TRBJ2-7; V gene: TRBV3-1; CDR3 DNA: TGTGCCAGCAGCCAAGATCGCGGACAGTGGGGGCAGTACTTC; CDR3 protein: CASSQDRGQWGQYF
D gene: .; clone size: few; J gene: TRBJ2-3; V gene: TRBV2; CDR3 DNA: TGTGCCAGCAGTTCCCTCCAGGGCGCAGATACGCAGTATTTT; CDR3 protein: CASSSLQGADTQYF
D gene: .; clone size: few; J gene: TRBJ2-5; V gene: TRBV20-1; CDR3 DNA: TGCAGTGCTAGTGCTCAGCCCATACAAGAGACCCAGTACTTC; CDR3 protein: CSASAQPIQETQYF
D gene: .; clone size: .; J gene: TRBJ2-1; V gene: TRBV20-1; CDR3 DNA: TGCAGTGCTATTGATGGCTCCTACAATGAGCAGTTCTTC; CDR3 protein: CSAIDGSYNEQFF
D gene: .; clone size: .; J gene: TRBJ2-7; V gene: TRBV2; CDR3 DNA: TGTGCCAGCAGTCCCTTTATGCTCTCCTACGAGCAGTACTTC; CDR3 protein: CASSPFMLSYEQYF
D gene: .; clone size: .; J gene: TRBJ2-7; V gene: TRBV24-1; CDR3 DNA: TGTGCCACCGGGACGGACGCAACCTACGAGCAGTACTTC; CDR3 protein: CATGTDATYEQYF
D gene: .; clone size: few; J gene: TRBJ1-4; V gene: TRBV12-3/TRBV12-4; CDR3 DNA: TGTGCCAGCACCCTAGGGTGGCGGGAAAAACTGTTTTTT; CDR3 protein: CASTLGWREKLFF
D gene: TRBD1; clone size: few; J gene: TRBJ2-6; V gene: TRBV7-9; CDR3 DNA: TGTGCCACCGCCAGGGGGTATGCAGGGGCCAACGTCCTGACTTTC; CDR3 protein: CATARGYAGANVLTF
D gene: .; clone size: .; J gene: TRBJ2-1; V gene: TRBV7-2; CDR3 DNA: TGTGCCAGCAGCCCATGGGTGGGGACGACCTACGAGCAGTTCTTC; CDR3 protein: CASSPWVGTTYEQFF
D gene: .; clone size: many; J gene: TRBJ2-1; V gene: TRBV20-1; CDR3 DNA: TGCAGTGCTAGATCGCGGTCGAATGAGCAGTTCTTC; CDR3 protein: CSARSRSNEQFF
D gene: TRBD1; clone size: few; J gene: TRBJ1-5; V gene: TRBV27; CDR3 DNA: TGTGCCAGCAGAGTGGGACAGGACAGCAATCAGCCCCAGCATTTT; CDR3 protein: CASRVGQDSNQPQHF
D gene: TRBD1; clone size: .; J gene: TRBJ1-1; V gene: TRBV30; CDR3 DNA: TGTGCCTGGAGTCCTCTCGTCAGGGGGGGCACTGAAGCTTTCTTT; CDR3 protein: CAWSPLVRGGTEAFF
D gene: TRBD2; clone size: many; J gene: TRBJ2-1; V gene: TRBV7-9; CDR3 DNA: TGTGCCAGTGGCGGGGGGGGGTACAATGAGCAGTTCTTC; CDR3 protein: CASGGGGYNEQFF
D gene: .; clone size: many; J gene: TRBJ2-7; V gene: TRBV5-1; CDR3 DNA: TGCGCCAGCAGCTTGGGTGGACAGGAGGGCCGGGAGCAGTACTTC; CDR3 protein: CASSLGGQEGREQYF
D gene: .; clone size: few; J gene: TRBJ2-3; V gene: TRBV20-1; CDR3 DNA: TGCAGTGCTAGGTCGGGGGCAGATACGCAGTATTTT; CDR3 protein: CSARSGADTQYF
D gene: .; clone size: few; J gene: TRBJ1-5; V gene: TRBV12-3/TRBV12-4; CDR3 DNA: TGTGCCAGCAGTCCAAGGGGTGACAGAAATCAGCCCCAGCATTTT; CDR3 protein: CASSPRGDRNQPQHF
D gene: .; clone size: .; J gene: TRBJ1-1; V gene: TRBV6-5; CDR3 DNA: TGTGCCAGCAGTTACTACGGTCTGGGGGAGAACACTGAAGCTTTCTTT; CDR3 protein: CASSYYGLGENTEAFF
D gene: .; clone size: .; J gene: TRBJ2-7; V gene: TRBV6-2/TRBV6-3; CDR3 DNA: TGTGCCAGCAGTTACTCGGGAGGCGGAGGGAGGCTCTCCACCTACGAGCAGTACTTC; CDR3 protein: CASSYSGGGGRLSTYEQYF
D gene: TRBD1; clone size: few; J gene: TRBJ1-5; V gene: TRBV28; CDR3 DNA: TGTGCCAGCAGTTTCCCAGGAGTAAACAGGGGGACTCAGCCCCAGCATTTT; CDR3 protein: CASSFPGVNRGTQPQHF
D gene: .; clone size: many; J gene: TRBJ1-2; V gene: TRBV27; CDR3 DNA: TGTGCCAGCAGTCCTAATGGGAATAACTATGGCTACACCTTC; CDR3 protein: CASSPNGNNYGYTF
D gene: TRBD1; clone size: few; J gene: TRBJ1-2; V gene: TRBV28; CDR3 DNA: TGTGCCAGCATGGTTGGACAGGGGTACGGGGACTATGGCTACACCTTC; CDR3 protein: CASMVGQGYGDYGYTF
D gene: .; clone size: .; J gene: TRBJ2-5; V gene: TRBV28; CDR3 DNA: TGTGCCAGCATTCCCTCTAGGGCGGGTTCCCAAGAGACCCAGTACTTC; CDR3 protein: CASIPSRAGSQETQYF
D gene: .; clone size: .; J gene: TRBJ2-3; V gene: TRBV5-1; CDR3 DNA: TGCGCCAGCAGCCAGCGGACCCAAGATACGCAGTATTTT; CDR3 protein: CASSQRTQDTQYF
D gene: TRBD2; clone size: many; J gene: TRBJ2-1; V gene: TRBV11-2; CDR3 DNA: TGTGCCAGCAGCTTCAAGCTTGGGTCGCTAGCGGATTACAATGAGCAGTTCTTC; CDR3 protein: CASSFKLGSLADYNEQFF
D gene: .; clone size: .; J gene: TRBJ2-5; V gene: TRBV12-3/TRBV12-4; CDR3 DNA: TGTGCCAGCAGTTTACGAATGGAGTACCAAGAGACCCAGTACTTC; CDR3 protein: CASSLRMEYQETQYF
D gene: .; clone size: few; J gene: TRBJ1-1; V gene: TRBV5-1; CDR3 DNA: TGCGCCAGCAGCATACAGGGCTGGGAGGGAAACACTGAAGCTTTCTTT; CDR3 protein: CASSIQGWEGNTEAFF
D gene: TRBD1; clone size: .; J gene: TRBJ1-2; V gene: TRBV12-3/TRBV12-4; CDR3 DNA: TGTGCCAGCAGTTTTTTGGACAGGGTCCCAATCACCTTC; CDR3 protein: CASSFLDRVPITF
D gene: TRBD2; clone size: once; J gene: TRBJ2-1; V gene: TRBV5-6; CDR3 DNA: TGTGCCAGCAGTGTAGGGACTAGCGGGACGCAGTTCTTC; CDR3 protein: CASSVGTSGTQFF
D gene: .; clone size: many; J gene: TRBJ2-1; V gene: TRBV7-2; CDR3 DNA: TGTGCCAGCAGCTTAGAGGGAGGAGAGTACAATGAGCAGTTCTTC; CDR3 protein: CASSLEGGEYNEQFF
D gene: TRBD2; clone size: .; J gene: TRBJ2-2; V gene: TRBV27; CDR3 DNA: TGTGCCAGCAGCGGACTAGCGGGAGTGACCGGGGAGCTGTTTTTT; CDR3 protein: CASSGLAGVTGELFF
D gene: .; clone size: .; J gene: TRBJ1-4; V gene: TRBV4-2; CDR3 DNA: TGTGCCAGCAGCCCTTCGGAAGCGACGGGGGAAAGCGAAAAACTGTTTTTT; CDR3 protein: CASSPSEATGESEKLFF
D gene: .; clone size: .; J gene: TRBJ2-5; V gene: TRBV5-5; CDR3 DNA: TGTGCCAGCAGCCGTACCAGCTTGGAGACCCAGTACTTC; CDR3 protein: CASSRTSLETQYF
D gene: .; clone size: .; J gene: TRBJ2-3; V gene: TRBV28; CDR3 DNA: TGTGCCAGCAGTCTACTAGCAAGCGATACGCAGTATTTT; CDR3 protein: CASSLLASDTQYF
D gene: .; clone size: .; J gene: TRBJ2-1; V gene: TRBV4-3; CDR3 DNA: TGCGCCAGCAGCCAAGATGGGATAGCGGCTTACAATGAGCAGTTCTTC; CDR3 protein: CASSQDGIAAYNEQFF
D gene: .; clone size: .; J gene: TRBJ2-7; V gene: TRBV7-2; CDR3 DNA: TGTGCCAGCAGCCGCCGGGGACCCTACGAGCAGTACTTC; CDR3 protein: CASSRRGPYEQYF
D gene: TRBD1; clone size: .; J gene: TRBJ2-3; V gene: TRBV11-2; CDR3 DNA: TGTGCCAGCAGCTTACGACAGGGGGCTTCAGATACGCAGTATTTT; CDR3 protein: CASSLRQGASDTQYF
D gene: .; clone size: .; J gene: TRBJ2-7; V gene: TRBV20-1; CDR3 DNA: TGCTGTGCTAGAGACCCCGGGACGGGAAGCTCCTACGAGCAGTACTTC; CDR3 protein: CCARDPGTGSSYEQYF
D gene: .; clone size: many; J gene: TRBJ2-1; V gene: TRBV28; CDR3 DNA: TGTGCCAGCAGCCCGCCCGGAGGGCGTAACAATGAGCAGTTCTTC; CDR3 protein: CASSPPGGRNNEQFF
D gene: TRBD2; clone size: few; J gene: TRBJ2-7; V gene: TRBV6-2/TRBV6-3; CDR3 DNA: TGTGCCAGCAAATTCGGCTCCGGGACTAGCGGTTACGAGCAGTACTTC; CDR3 protein: CASKFGSGTSGYEQYF
D gene: .; clone size: .; J gene: TRBJ1-2; V gene: TRBV20-1; CDR3 DNA: TGCAGTGCTAGAGATCACGGCCAGGGAACCGGTGGCTACACCTTC; CDR3 protein: CSARDHGQGTGGYTF
D gene: .; clone size: .; J gene: TRBJ2-5; V gene: TRBV3-1; CDR3 DNA: TGTGCCAGCAGCCAATCGATCGGGGGCGCACAGACCCAGTACTTC; CDR3 protein: CASSQSIGGAQTQYF
D gene: .; clone size: .; J gene: TRBJ2-2; V gene: TRBV7-2; CDR3 DNA: TGTGCCAGCAGCTTGAGAGACTGGCGCGGGGAGCTGTTTTTT; CDR3 protein: CASSLRDWRGELFF
D gene: TRBD1; clone size: once; J gene: TRBJ2-4; V gene: TRBV10-3; CDR3 DNA: TGTGCCATCAGTGCTAACTCAGGACAGGGGGACGCCAAAAACATTCAGTACTTC; CDR3 protein: CAISANSGQGDAKNIQYF
D gene: .; clone size: few; J gene: TRBJ2-2; V gene: TRBV7-3; CDR3 DNA: TGTGCCAGCAGCCCCACCTCCGGGACATCGAACACCGGGGAGCTGTTTTTT; CDR3 protein: CASSPTSGTSNTGELFF
D gene: TRBD1; clone size: .; J gene: TRBJ1-2; V gene: TRBV6-1; CDR3 DNA: TGTGCCAGCAGTGAAGTGGGGGACAGGGATTGCACCTTC; CDR3 protein: CASSEVGDRDCTF
D gene: TRBD1; clone size: .; J gene: TRBJ2-7; V gene: TRBV10-3; CDR3 DNA: TGTGCCATCAGCATCGGACAGGGGTCTAGCGAGCAGTACTTC; CDR3 protein: CAISIGQGSSEQYF
D gene: .; clone size: .; J gene: TRBJ2-7; V gene: TRBV7-9; CDR3 DNA: TGTGCCAGCGCTCGGGCAGCATCCTACGAGCAGTACTTC; CDR3 protein: CASARAASYEQYF
D gene: .; clone size: .; J gene: TRBJ1-2; V gene: TRBV20-1; CDR3 DNA: TGCAGTGCTAGTACCCGACAGACTCAGACCTTC; CDR3 protein: CSASTRQTQTF
D gene: TRBD1; clone size: many; J gene: TRBJ1-5; V gene: TRBV28; CDR3 DNA: TGTGCCAGCAGTTTTGAGGGACAGTGGGTTTCAGCCCAGCATTTT; CDR3 protein: CASSFEGQWVSAQHF
D gene: .; clone size: many; J gene: TRBJ2-1; V gene: TRBV20-1; CDR3 DNA: TGCAGTGCTAGTGGCCACGGGAGCTCCTACAATGAGCAGTTCTTC; CDR3 protein: CSASGHGSSYNEQFF
D gene: TRBD2; clone size: .; J gene: TRBJ2-3; V gene: TRBV24-1; CDR3 DNA: TGTGCCACCAGTGGTGGACAGCCGACGGCAGCGGGAGGGCCGAAAACAGATACGCAGTATTTT; CDR3 protein: CATSGGQPTAAGGPKTDTQYF